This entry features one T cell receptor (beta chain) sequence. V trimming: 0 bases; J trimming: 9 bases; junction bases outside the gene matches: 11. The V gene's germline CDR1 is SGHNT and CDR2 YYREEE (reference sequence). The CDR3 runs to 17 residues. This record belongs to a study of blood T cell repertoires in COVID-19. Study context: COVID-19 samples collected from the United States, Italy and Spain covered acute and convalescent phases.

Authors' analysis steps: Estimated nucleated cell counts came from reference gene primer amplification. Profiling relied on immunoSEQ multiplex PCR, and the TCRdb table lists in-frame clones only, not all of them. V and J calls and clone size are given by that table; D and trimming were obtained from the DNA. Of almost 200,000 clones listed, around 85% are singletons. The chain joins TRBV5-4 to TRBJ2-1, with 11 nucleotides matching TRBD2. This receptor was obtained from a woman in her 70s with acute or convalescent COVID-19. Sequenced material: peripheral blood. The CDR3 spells CASSLAGTSGSRGEQFF. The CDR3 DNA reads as TGTGCCAGCAGCTTGGCCGGGACTAGCGGCTCTCGGGGTGAGCAGTTCTTC.